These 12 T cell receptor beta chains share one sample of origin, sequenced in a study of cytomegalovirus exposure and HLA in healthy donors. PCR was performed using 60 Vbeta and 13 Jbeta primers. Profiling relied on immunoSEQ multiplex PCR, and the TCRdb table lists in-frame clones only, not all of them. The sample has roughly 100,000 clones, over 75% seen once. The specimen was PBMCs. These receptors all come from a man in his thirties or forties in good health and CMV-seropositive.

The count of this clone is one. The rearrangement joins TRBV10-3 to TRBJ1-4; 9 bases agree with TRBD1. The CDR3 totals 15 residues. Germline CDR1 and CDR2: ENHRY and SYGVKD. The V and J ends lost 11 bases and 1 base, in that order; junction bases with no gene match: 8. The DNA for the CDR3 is TGTGCCTCACAACAGGGGGCGATAACTAATGAAAAACTGTTTTTT. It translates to CASQQGAITNEKLFF.

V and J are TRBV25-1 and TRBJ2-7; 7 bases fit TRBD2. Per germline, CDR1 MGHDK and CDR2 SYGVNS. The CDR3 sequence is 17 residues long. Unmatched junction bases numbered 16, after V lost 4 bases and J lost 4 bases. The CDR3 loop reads CASSAHVGTSESYEQYF. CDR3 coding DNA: TGTGCCAGCAGTGCTCACGTAGGAACTAGCGAGTCTTACGAGCAGTACTTC.

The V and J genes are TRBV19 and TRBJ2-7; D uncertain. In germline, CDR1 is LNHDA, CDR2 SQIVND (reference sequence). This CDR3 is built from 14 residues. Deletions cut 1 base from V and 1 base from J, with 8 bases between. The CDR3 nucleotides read TGTGCCAGTAGTATAGGGAGAGCTTCCTACGAGCAGTACTTC. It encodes CASSIGRASYEQYF.

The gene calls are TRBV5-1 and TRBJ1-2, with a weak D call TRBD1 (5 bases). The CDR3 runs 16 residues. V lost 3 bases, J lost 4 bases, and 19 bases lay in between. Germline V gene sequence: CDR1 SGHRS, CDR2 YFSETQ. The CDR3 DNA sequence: TGCGCCAGCAGCTCCGGACAAGGGGCCCTCTTCTATGGCTACACCTTC. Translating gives CASSSGQGALFYGYTF.

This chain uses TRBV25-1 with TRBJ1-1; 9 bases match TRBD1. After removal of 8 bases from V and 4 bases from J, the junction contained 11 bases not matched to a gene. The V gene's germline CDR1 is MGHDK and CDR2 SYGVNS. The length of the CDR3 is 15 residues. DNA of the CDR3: TGTGCCAGCCTCGCATGGGGACAGGGAACCACTGAAGCTTTCTTT. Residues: CASLAWGQGTTEAFF. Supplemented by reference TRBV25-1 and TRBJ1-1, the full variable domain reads EADIYQTPRYLVIGTGKKITLECSQTMGHDKMYWYQQDPGMELHLIHYSYGVNSTEKGDLSSESTVSRIRTEHFPLTLESARPSHTSQYLCASLAWGQGTTEAFFGQGTRLTVV.

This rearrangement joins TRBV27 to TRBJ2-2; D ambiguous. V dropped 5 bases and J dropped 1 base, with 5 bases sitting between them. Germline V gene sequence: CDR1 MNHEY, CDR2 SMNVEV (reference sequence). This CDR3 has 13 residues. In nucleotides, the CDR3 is TGTGCCAGCAGTCTACGGAACACCGGGGAGCTGTTTTTT. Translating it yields CASSLRNTGELFF.

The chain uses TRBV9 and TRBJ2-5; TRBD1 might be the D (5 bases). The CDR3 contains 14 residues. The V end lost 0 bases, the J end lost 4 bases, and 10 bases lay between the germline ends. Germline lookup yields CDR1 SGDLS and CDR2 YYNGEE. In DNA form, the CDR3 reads TGTGCCAGCAGCGTAGGGGGAAGGGGAGAGACCCAGTACTTC. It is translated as CASSVGGRGETQYF.

The CDR3 region is CASSQERASYGELFF. DNA of the CDR3: TGCGCCAGCAGCCAAGAGAGGGCCAGTTACGGGGAGCTGTTTTTT. V and J are TRBV4-1 and TRBJ2-2, with a weak D call TRBD2 (5 bases). Germline values: CDR1 MGHRA, CDR2 YSYEKL. V lost 0 bases and J lost 7, with 12 bases in between. The CDR3 is made up of 15 amino acids.

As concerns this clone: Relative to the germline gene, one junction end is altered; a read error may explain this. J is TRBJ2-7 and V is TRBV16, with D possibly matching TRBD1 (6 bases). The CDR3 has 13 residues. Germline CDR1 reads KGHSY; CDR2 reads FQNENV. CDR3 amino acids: CASSQRGNYGQYF. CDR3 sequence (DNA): TGTGCCAGCAGCCAAAGGGGGAACTACGGGCAGTACTTC.

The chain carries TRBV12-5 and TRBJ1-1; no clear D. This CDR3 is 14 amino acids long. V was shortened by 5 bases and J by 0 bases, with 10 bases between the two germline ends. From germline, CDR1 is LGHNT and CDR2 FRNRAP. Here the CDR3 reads CASGPPLMNTEAFF. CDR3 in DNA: TGTGCTAGTGGTCCGCCTCTAATGAACACTGAAGCTTTCTTT. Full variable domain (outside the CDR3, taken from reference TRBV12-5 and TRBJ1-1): DARVTQTPRHKVTEMGQEVTMRCQPILGHNTVFWYRQTMMQGLELLAYFRNRAPLDDSGMPKDRFSAEMPDATLATLKIQPSEPRDSAVYFCASGPPLMNTEAFFGQGTRLTVV.

This chain's CDR3 is CASSYRGDKEQYF. The CDR3 nucleotides read TGTGCCAGCAGCTACAGGGGTGATAAGGAGCAGTACTTC. The chain is built from TRBV27 and TRBJ2-7, with 7 bases matching TRBD1. This CDR3 is 13 amino acids long. The V segment lost 6 bases and the J segment 7 bases; nucleotides outside the gene matches: 9. Germline CDR1 and CDR2: MNHEY and SMNVEV (reference sequence).

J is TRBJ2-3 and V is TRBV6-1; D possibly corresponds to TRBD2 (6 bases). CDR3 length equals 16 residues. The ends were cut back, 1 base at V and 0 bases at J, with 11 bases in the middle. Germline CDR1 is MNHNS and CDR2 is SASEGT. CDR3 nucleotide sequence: TGTGCCAGCAGTGAAGTTGCGGGGCCTAGCACAGATACGCAGTATTTT. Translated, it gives CASSEVAGPSTDTQYF.